A single T cell receptor (beta chain) is shown here with its context. The specificity of this receptor is unknown. No base quality information exists; no much larger clone differs at one position. Library preparation was by the immunoSEQ multiplex PCR assay. For the multiplex PCR, a mixture combining 60 forward primers for TCR Vbeta segments and 13 reverse primers for TCR Jbeta segments was used. The CDR3 region of rearranged TCR beta genes was amplified from genomic DNA by a multiplex PCR assay. Amplified TCR beta libraries were sequenced as 87-base-pair reads on the Illumina HiSeq System. As for the authors' bioinformatics: In a later analysis, 70 million to 95 million unique TCR beta chains were counted across the approximately 640 repertoires, and approximately 11 million of these chains were shared by at least two donors. To remove PCR and sequencing errors, raw reads were error-corrected and collapsed into unique sequences using a nearest-neighbor algorithm that merged closely related sequences. To assign V, D and J gene segments, CDR3 sequences were aligned to IMGT reference sequences. For a sequence to be retained, a match of at least six nucleotides to both a V gene segment and a J gene segment was required. Rearrangements were classified as productive when the CDR3 lacked stop codons and remained in frame with V and J, and all other rearrangements were classified as non-productive. Following IMGT convention, CDR3 was defined as the stretch from the second conserved V-encoded cysteine to the conserved J-encoded phenylalanine. In an earlier analysis of some 550 of the donors, sequences lacking an unambiguous match to a single V gene segment were excluded. In an earlier analysis of a few hundred of the donors, V segments were called functional above 56.7% productive rearrangements and were called segregating when the between-donor standard deviation exceeded 5%. A statistical classification framework was built for diagnosing cytomegalovirus status from the catalog of TCR beta chain sequences. V and J gene assignment, in a later analysis, came from comparing TCR nucleotide sequences with IMGT/GENE-DB human TR gene sequences. In a later analysis, CDR3 sequences and most-parsimonious VDJ recombination scenarios were assigned using the TCRdist pipeline. In a later analysis, each TCR beta chain was defined by its CDR3 amino acid sequence together with its V-gene family, and reads without a unique V-gene family were excluded. A later analysis removed 550 to 650 highly shared, low-generation-probability nucleotide sequences to deal with suspected cross-contamination and a sequencing artifact. In a later analysis, a clonal expansion index was calculated for each public chain from normalized within-repertoire ranks of inferred template counts. Generation probabilities in a later analysis came from a VDJ recombination model fitted to out-of-frame rearrangements, and those results were checked against IGoR. A later analysis scored TCR-TCR, TCR-HLA and TCR-CMV co-occurrence with hypergeometric tests, applying a repertoire-size bias correction to TCR pairs. A later analysis estimated false discovery rates by permuting HLA or CMV assignments 20 times. In a later analysis, co-occurring TCRs were grouped with DBSCAN, and TCRdist sequence similarity was added when clustering was performed within HLA-allele-positive subsets. Repertoires with fewer than 30,000 or more than 120,000 public chains, plus five repertoires with anomalous nucleotide sharing, were excluded from co-occurrence clustering. TCRdb took over this immuneACCESS table, retaining in-frame rearrangements with V and J assigned. Such tables are incomplete; in checked studies, under half of the missing clones stem from an unresolved V gene, and the remainder is unexplained. That table furnishes V, J and clone size, whereas the DNA furnished D and trimming. The sample table records approximately 110,000 clones; 75% to 85% of these occur just once. The ten largest clones capture approximately 3.9% of the sample.

The sample belongs to a study of cytomegalovirus exposure and HLA in healthy donors (dated by TCRdb to the late 2010s). Background for the entire study: In an earlier analysis of roughly 590 of the donors, about 260 Gb of sequence data and about 110 million unique TCR beta sequences from about 179 million T cells were reported. Roughly 290 gigabases of sequencing data and around 80 million unique TCR sequences made up an early release that covered over 550 HLA-typed donors. Among the roughly 370 genotyped donors, around 81% belonged to the genetic ancestry cluster associated with self-reported Caucasian donors. The study aimed to test whether signatures of past pathogen exposure could be identified by cataloging public T cell receptors. The study profiled the T cell repertoires of under 850 subjects by immunosequencing and related them to cytomegalovirus serostatus. A separate validation cohort of roughly 110 different subjects was used in addition to the roughly 700-subject first cohort. To predict cytomegalovirus infection status, the study brought together high-throughput TCR immunosequencing, statistical association of individual TCRs with disease status, and machine learning. To study patterns of TCR occurrence, a later analysis re-analyzed previously published TCR beta repertoires from just over 650 donors and added high-resolution HLA genotyping. In the later analysis, no new phenotypic data were used to find candidate immune exposures; instead, reliance was placed on TCR beta sequences and their occurrence across donors. To decide whether each TCR beta V gene segment behaved as functional or pseudogenic, an earlier analysis of fewer than 750 of the donors relied on high-throughput TCR beta sequencing. Alongside the repertoire data, information on donor age, sex, ethnicity and CMV serostatus was compiled. In a later genetic analysis, genome-wide SNP genotypes for about 55% of the roughly 700 donors were used, and that subset was treated as a discovery cohort. Every discovery cohort repertoire had been produced on one sequencing platform. Both class I and class II loci were covered by HLA typing, at four-digit resolution. The number of typed donors differed by locus: roughly 629-630 for A, B, C, DRB1 and DQB1; some 500 for DQA1; approximately 600 for DPA1; and approximately 450 for DPB1. Roughly five DR-DQ haplotypes were handled as single units for association and clustering because linkage in the cohort was strong. Among around 400 genotyped donors of the cohort, an average of approximately 240,000 unique TCR beta nucleotide sequences was sequenced per donor, of which about 19% were non-productive.

What the study reported, not specific to this receptor: The cohort was sequenced for TCR beta chains only, and without alpha or paired-chain data the features that could be detected were limited. Specific HLA alleles were associated with 15,000 to 20,000 TCR beta sequences at a false discovery rate of 0.05 in a later analysis. Several of the top co-occurrence clusters appeared to be linked to parvovirus B19, influenza, CMV and Epstein-Barr virus, according to a later analysis. Sequencing depth was assumed to be roughly uniform across donors in the presence/absence analyses, though that assumption may not hold. In a later analysis, HLA-associated TCR beta chains were found to be more clonally expanded and to have lower generation probabilities than equally common non-associated chains. A later analysis found that most CMV-associated TCR beta chains appeared HLA-restricted, with HLA associations seemingly driven largely by CMV exposure. The authors suggested that the approach could potentially be generalized to other disease states and immunological phenotypes. CMV serostatus was the only immune exposure information available for the cohort. An association between a missense DCLRE1C variant and V-gene and J-gene trimming of TCR beta chains was found in a later genetic analysis and replicated in an independent cohort. According to a later genetic analysis, donors in an Asian-associated ancestry cluster had fewer N-insertions in productive TCRs than the roughly 700-donor mean. The classifier was reported to diagnose cytomegalovirus status with high specificity and sensitivity in both the original and validation cohorts. A later analysis found that TCR association rates varied across HLA loci, with DRB1 alleles showing the most associated TCRs and HLA-C alleles the fewest. Some IMGT-functional V segments, including TRBV6-2 and TRBV6-3, could not be told apart with the 87-base-pair reads, so those segments were excluded. The study gave a list of 150 to 200 TCR beta chains associated with cytomegalovirus. In vitro tests confirmed that a few of the cytomegalovirus-associated TCR beta chains recognize cytomegalovirus antigens. Strong co-occurrence of HLA alleles, especially DR and DQ, made assigning TCR associations to individual alleles difficult. Because counts were too low, about 15 rarely observed V segments, including chromosome 9 orphons, were left out of the earlier analysis of 500 to 750 of the donors. An earlier analysis of some 560 of the donors showed that most TCR beta V segments appeared in productive rearrangements either about 90% or about 30% of the time, which broadly matched IMGT annotations. A cluster of highly shared sequence variants was judged likely to be a technical artifact of the sequencing pipeline. A further reported finding was that TCR beta sequences accurately predicted the HLA-A and HLA-B alleles for most subjects in the first cohort. HLA typing was unavailable for some donors at each locus, so association tests used only the typed subset. Correlated functional status among segregating V segments might be attributable to linkage disequilibrium, but an unknown experimental factor could not be ruled out. Across donors, most TCR sequences were observed very rarely, whereas some public TCRs were present in many individuals.

Taken from cysteine to phenylalanine, the CDR3 has 16 residues. This entry keeps only the CDR3 DNA: 48 bases, framed from base 1. The CDR1 and CDR2 encoded by the germline V gene (reference sequence) are SGHKS and YYEKEE. Trimming removed 2 bases from V and 0 bases from J, leaving 12 bases between the germline ends. The cohort was made up of around 720 healthy bone marrow donors. At the time of sampling, every cohort member was nominally healthy, though immune exposures that went unrecorded were likely present. The donor tested CMV seronegative and was one of the 352 seronegative cohort members. Each donor provided a peripheral blood sample, and peripheral blood mononuclear cells were used for TCR beta sequencing. Genomic DNA extraction from the blood cell samples was performed with the Qiagen DNeasy Blood Extraction Kit.

The sample was PBMCs. The origin of this receptor is a man in his forties in good health and CMV-seronegative. The chain uses TRBV5-5 and TRBJ1-3; the D gene lacks a confident call. The DNA sequence is TGTGCCAGCAGCTTCGGGTCAACCAGCTCTGGAAACACCATATATTTT. Its amino acids are CASSFGSTSSGNTIYF.